This T cell receptor beta chain was recorded in a study of shared clonotypes between healthy human individuals. Study-wide points: On the whole, naive subsets had larger estimated richness than memory subsets had. A handful of donors shared 4.5% to 6.5% of their naive CD4 clonotypes. The represented genetic and exposure-history diversity was limited by the small number of donors.

CDR3 length: 16 residues. Germline assignment: CDR1 SGDLS and CDR2 YYNGEE. Trimming took 0 bases from V and 5 from J, leaving 12 bases between them. The authors distributed each subset's genomic DNA evenly over several immunoSEQ plates. Measured with immunoSEQ multiplex PCR; TCRdb has only the in-frame clones, and not every one. This table has millions of clones, roughly 96% appearing once. For this clone: The antigen remains undetermined.

The source material was naive CD4+ T cells sorted from blood. As to subset: CD45RA+ positively selected. The receptor was derived from a man between 18 and 35 years old in good health. The rearrangement uses TRBV9 and TRBJ1-6; tentatively, D is TRBD1 (5 bases). The CDR3 coding sequence is TGTGCCAGCAGCGTAGACGGGGCGGGAAATAATTCACCCCTCCACTTT. It is translated as CASSVDGAGNNSPLHF. The variable domain in full, with the rest retrieved from reference TRBV9 and TRBJ1-6, is DSGVTQTPKHLITATGQRVTLRCSPRSGDLSVYWYQQSLDQGLQFLIQYYNGEERAKGNILERFSAQQFPDLHSELNLSSLELGDSALYFCASSVDGAGNNSPLHFGNGTRLTVT.